This T cell receptor beta chain was sequenced in a study of T cell repertoires in cytomegalovirus infection. Overall study context: HLA-B-restricted CMV epitopes that are well studied were used alongside recently identified HLA-C-restricted ones. Overall study findings and caveats: HLA-C-restricted CMV clonotypes gave the most frequent clonotype in two of eight donors.

TCRdb re-called the reads through MiXCR, storing one row per CDR3 protein. Of about 900,000 distinct CDR3 sequences listed, approximately 33% are singletons. As regards this clonotype: Its target is not known. This could be a read error, since a much larger clone is one nucleotide away.

The CDR3 spans 15 residues. Germline V lookup: CDR1 SGHTA, CDR2 FQGNSA. The junction had 9 bases not matched to a gene; V was cut back by 6 bases and J by 4 bases. Source: cultured CD8+ T cells from PBMCs, taken from culture after CMV antigen stimulation. The genes are TRBV7-2 and TRBJ2-5; 9 bases are a match to TRBD2. This receptor was taken from a human donor in good health (CMV status not recorded). Some clones in this sample may be carry-over from other donors' samples. The CDR3 spells CASSLRASGVETQYF. Here the CDR3 DNA reads TGTGCCAGCAGTCTCAGGGCTAGCGGGGTAGAGACCCAGTACTTC. Full variable domain (missing parts from reference TRBV7-2 and TRBJ2-5): GAGVSQSPSNKVTEKGKDVELRCDPISGHTALYWYRQSLGQGLEFLIYFQGNSAPDKSGLPSDRFSAERTGGSVSTLTIQRTQQEDSAVYLCASSLRASGVETQYFGPGTRLLVL.